Following are 24 T cell receptor beta chains from one sample sequenced in a study of blood T cell repertoires in COVID-19. Sequencing used immunoSEQ multiplex PCR; TCRdb keeps in-frame clones, though not all of them. The top ten hold 4% of the sample, which has 300,000 to 400,000 clones, roughly 90% seen once. Sequences were obtained from peripheral blood. These receptors came from a woman in her forties or fifties with active or convalescent COVID-19.

In its sample, this clone was seen once. The genes are TRBV7-9 and TRBJ1-1, with D maybe TRBD1 (5 bases). The CDR3 runs 15 residues. V was cut by 4 bases and J by 2 bases, with 14 bases left in between. CDR1 and CDR2 from the germline V gene are SEHNR and FQNEAQ (reference sequence). The CDR3 nucleotides are TGTGCCAGCAGCTCCGGGGACGGGACTAACACTGAAGCTTTCTTT. Protein: CASSSGDGTNTEAFF.

The V and J genes are TRBV29-1 and TRBJ1-5; unclear D gene. Germline V gives CDR1 SQVTM, CDR2 ANQGSEA. V was pared by 6 bases and J by 4 bases, with 13 bases between. The CDR3 runs to 13 residues. The CDR3 nucleotides are TGCAGCGTCCAAGAAGAGATGAATCAGCCCCAGCATTTT. It codes for CSVQEEMNQPQHF.

The V gene is TRBV10-2, the J gene TRBJ1-6; no firm D call. CDR3 size: 13 residues. Germline V gene data show CDR1 as WSHSY and CDR2 as SAAADI. Trimming took off 4 bases at V and 7 bases at J, with 8 bases between the two ends. The CDR3 DNA reads TGCGCCAGCAGTGGGAGCCAGAATTCACCCCTCCACTTT. It codes for CASSGSQNSPLHF.

The chain couples TRBV7-8 to TRBJ1-1; 7 bases line up with TRBD1. The V gene's germline CDR1 is SGHVS and CDR2 FQNEAQ. The junction had 6 bases not matched to a gene; V was cut back by 0 bases and J by 5 bases. This CDR3 contains 15 residues. CDR3 residues: CASSLALTGETEAFF. The CDR3 DNA sequence: TGTGCCAGCAGCTTAGCACTAACAGGGGAGACTGAAGCTTTCTTT.

This clone has a single count. The genes are TRBV18 and TRBJ2-7; tentatively, D is TRBD2 (6 bases). Trimming left V 4 bases short and J 3 bases short, with 7 bases between. CDR3 size: 12 residues. Germline lookup yields CDR1 KGHSH and CDR2 LQKENI. For the CDR3, the DNA is TGTGCCAGCTCACTGGGGGGCTACGAGCAGTACTTC. Translated, it gives CASSLGGYEQYF.

The V call is TRBV30, the J call TRBJ2-7; D may be TRBD2 (6 bases). The V gene lost 0 bases and the J gene lost 2 bases, with 14 bases spanning the gap. Germline CDR1 reads GTSNPN; CDR2 reads SVGIG (reference sequence). The CDR3 runs to 15 residues. For the CDR3, the DNA is TGTGCCTGGAGTGTAAAGGTAGCGGCCCCCTACGAGCAGTACTTC. This sequence encodes CAWSVKVAAPYEQYF.

The chain is built from TRBV7-2 and TRBJ1-5, with a possible D match to TRBD1 (6 bases). CDR1 SGHTA and CDR2 FQGNSA come from the germline V gene. The length of the CDR3 is 13 residues. Trimming took 5 bases from V and 4 from J, leaving 9 bases between them. The CDR3 loop reads CASSVGQNQPQHF. The DNA of the CDR3 is TGTGCCAGCAGCGTAGGACAGAATCAGCCCCAGCATTTT.

The gene calls are TRBV4-1 and TRBJ1-4, with D tentatively TRBD1 (5 bases). This CDR3 is 18 amino acids long. CDR1 is MGHRA and CDR2 is YSYEKL in the germline V gene. V lost 0 bases and J 6 bases, leaving 20 bases between the germline ends. This CDR3 is CASSQDKGSGHEDEKLFF. In DNA, the CDR3 is TGCGCCAGCAGCCAAGATAAGGGTAGCGGACATGAGGATGAAAAACTGTTTTTT.

The CDR3 DNA sequence: TGTGCCAGCAGCTTACCCCACGGACAGGGAAGGTGTACCTTC. Protein sequence: CASSLPHGQGRCTF. V gene TRBV7-9 combines with J gene TRBJ1-2; TRBD1 agrees at 8 bases. The CDR3 runs to 14 residues. The V gene's germline CDR1 is SEHNR and CDR2 FQNEAQ (reference sequence). V was clipped by 2 bases and J by 14 bases; unmatched bases: 13.

CDR3 bases: TGTGCCAGTAGTCCCGGATACAGGGAAGAGACCCAGTACTTC. Translating it yields CASSPGYREETQYF. This chain links TRBV19 with TRBJ2-5, with D possibly TRBD1 on 6 matching bases. The CDR3 spans 14 residues. Germline values: CDR1 LNHDA, CDR2 SQIVND (reference sequence). Trimming pared 5 bases from V and 3 bases from J, leaving 13 bases between.

This chain connects TRBV2 to TRBJ1-1, with unresolved D. V was clipped by 7 bases and J by 5 bases, with 11 bases between them. The CDR3 length is 12 residues. Germline CDR1 and CDR2: SNHLY and FYNNEI. The CDR3 bases are TGTGCCAGCACCGAGCAGCGGACTGAAGCTTTCTTT. Residues: CASTEQRTEAFF.

The gene calls are TRBV28 and TRBJ1-2; D is undetermined. Germline V lookup: CDR1 MDHEN, CDR2 SYDVKM. The CDR3 is made up of 15 amino acids. V was clipped by 5 bases and J by 4 bases, with 17 bases between them. CDR3 nucleotide sequence: TGTGCCAGCAGTCCCTCCTTTCAGGTTATCTATGGCTACACCTTC. It encodes CASSPSFQVIYGYTF.

This clone was detected once. The rearrangement joins TRBV28 to TRBJ2-2, with no clear D. The CDR3 consists of 13 residues. Germline CDR1 is MDHEN and CDR2 is SYDVKM. Trimming took off 6 bases at V and 4 bases at J, with 9 bases between the two ends. The CDR3 DNA reads TGTGCCAGCAGACCGCGCGTCACCGGGGAGCTGTTTTTT. Its protein is CASRPRVTGELFF.

This chain uses TRBV5-5 with TRBJ2-7; D is unresolved. Per the germline V gene, CDR1 is SGHKS and CDR2 is YYEKEE (reference sequence). This CDR3 has 14 amino acids. The V and J ends lost 3 bases and 4 bases respectively, with 14 bases between them. In nucleotides, the CDR3 is TGTGCCAGCAGCTCGGCGGTGGAGTATTACGAGCAGTACTTC. Protein: CASSSAVEYYEQYF.

The chain couples TRBV7-2 to TRBJ2-7; 8 bases fit TRBD2. The length of the CDR3 is 14 residues. Trimming cost V 1 base and J 7 bases; bases outside gene matches: 6. Germline CDR1 reads SGHTA; CDR2 reads FQGNSA. CDR3 nucleotide sequence: TGTGCCAGCAGCTTAGTGGCGGGAGGTGGGGAGCAGTACTTC. It is translated as CASSLVAGGGEQYF.

The J gene is TRBJ2-7, the V gene TRBV30, with TRBD2 matching over 8 bases. CDR3 size: 15 residues. V dropped 3 bases and J dropped 2; count of bases not matched to a gene: 9. Germline assignment: CDR1 GTSNPN and CDR2 SVGIG (reference sequence). The CDR3 nucleotides are TGTGCCTGGAGCTCATGGGCGGGGGGCCCCTACGAGCAGTACTTC. Its translation: CAWSSWAGGPYEQYF.

The J gene is TRBJ1-6, the V gene TRBV14; 7 bases line up with TRBD1. The trim removed 1 base at V and 7 bases at J, leaving 4 bases unmatched. The CDR3 runs to 15 residues. CDR1 and CDR2 from the germline V gene are SGHDN and FVKESK. Written as DNA, the CDR3 is TGTGCCAGCAGCCAAGCACAGGGGCCCAATTCACCCCTCCACTTT. Amino acids: CASSQAQGPNSPLHF.

The chain couples TRBV7-6 to TRBJ1-1; D ambiguous. In germline, CDR1 is SGHVS, CDR2 FNYEAQ. V lost 4 bases, J lost 0 bases, and 15 bases lay in between. The CDR3 contains 16 residues. The CDR3 DNA sequence: TGTGCCAGCAGCTCAGGCCTGACCGTCATGAACACTGAAGCTTTCTTT. As protein: CASSSGLTVMNTEAFF.

This chain connects TRBV10-3 to TRBJ2-7; 7 nucleotides align to TRBD2. In germline, CDR1 is ENHRY, CDR2 SYGVKD. This CDR3 is built from 14 residues. The J segment lost 2 bases and the V segment lost 4 bases, leaving 5 bases of the junction unmatched. The chain's CDR3 is CAISAAGSPYEQYF. In nucleotides, the CDR3 is TGTGCCATCAGTGCAGCGGGAAGCCCCTACGAGCAGTACTTC.

The rearrangement links TRBV7-2 to TRBJ2-1; 13 bases are shared with TRBD2. After removal of 2 bases from V and 5 bases from J, the junction contained 12 bases not matched to a gene. The CDR3 consists of 19 residues. The germline V gene has CDR1 SGHTA and CDR2 FQGNSA. In nucleotides, the CDR3 is TGTGCCAGCAGCTTATCCCCCCGGACTAGCGGGGGACTCGACAATGAGCAGTTCTTC. This translates into CASSLSPRTSGGLDNEQFF.

The chain has TRBV12-3 or TRBV12-4 and TRBJ1-2; TRBD1 might be the D (5 bases). The V end lost 6 bases, the J end lost 2 bases, and 10 bases lay between the germline ends. The CDR3 has 13 residues. CDR3 bases: TGTGCCAGCAGAAAGACAGCGAACTATGGCTACACCTTC. Its translation is CASRKTANYGYTF.

Of note for this clone: This could be a read error, since a much larger clone is one nucleotide away. V gene TRBV30 combines with J gene TRBJ1-1; TRBD1 is a possible D gene (5 bases). CDR1 and CDR2 (germline): GTSNPN, SVGIG (reference sequence). The CDR3 sequence is 13 residues long. The V and J ends lost 1 base and 1 base respectively, with 7 bases between them. The CDR3 DNA follows: TGTGCCTGGAGTGGACAGCAGAACACTGAAGCTTTCTTT. Translated, it gives CAWSGQQNTEAFF.

The gene calls are TRBV10-3 and TRBJ1-2, with 10 bases aligning to TRBD1. This CDR3 has 14 residues. V lost 5 bases, J lost 6 bases, and 6 bases stayed unmatched. CDR1 is ENHRY, CDR2 SYGVKD, per germline. Written as DNA, the CDR3 is TGTGCCATCAGTCCGGACAGGGGGTACAATGGCTACACCTTC. Protein product: CAISPDRGYNGYTF.

The chain is built from TRBV28 and TRBJ2-3; 8 bases are a match to TRBD2. The trim removed 3 bases at V and 2 bases at J, leaving 16 bases unmatched. CDR1 is MDHEN, CDR2 SYDVKM, per germline. The CDR3 consists of 19 residues. CDR3 in DNA: TGTGCCAGCAGTTTCTCTCCCGGGCCTAGCGGGCGATACACAGATACGCAGTATTTT. This encodes CASSFSPGPSGRYTDTQYF.